This T cell receptor beta chain came from a study of blood T cell repertoires in COVID-19. CDR1 SGHVS and CDR2 FQNEAQ come from the germline V gene. CDR3 length equals 15 residues. The V and J ends lost 8 bases and 3 bases respectively, with 18 bases between them. Generated by immunoSEQ multiplex PCR, the TCRdb table keeps only in-frame clones and is missing some. The data hold around 93,000 clones, with roughly 91% observed a single time. The sequenced sample consisted of peripheral blood. The chain employs TRBV7-8 and TRBJ2-3, with D possibly matching TRBD1 (5 bases). The sequence was collected from a young man with COVID-19, enrolled during active disease. CDR3 bases: TGTGCCAGCGCCTCGATCATGGGGCCTACAGATACGCAGTATTTT. It translates to CASASIMGPTDTQYF.